The TCR beta chain under discussion was sequenced for a study of shared clonotypes between healthy human individuals. The CDR3 has 18 residues. V was pared by 4 bases and J by 1 base, with 14 bases of the junction left unmatched. The germline V gene has CDR1 LNHDA and CDR2 SQIVND (reference sequence). At the deep level, the assay was run. Sequencing was performed with immunoSEQ multiplex PCR; in TCRdb, only in-frame clones are kept and a portion is missing. There are 2 million to 2.5 million clones in the sample; around 95% occur only once, and less than 0.15% lies in the top ten. CD4+ cells yielded CD45RA+ naive and CD45RA-negative memory subsets. Findings and caveats of the study: Clonotype sharing among donors was expected to depend on sequencing depth. Estimated richness values were generally larger in naive subsets than in memory subsets.

As for this clone: Its antigen is not known.

Sequencing used naive CD4+ T cells sorted from blood. As to subset: CD45RA+ positively selected. This clonotype originated in a man younger than 35 in good health. V is TRBV19 and J is TRBJ2-5, with 8 bases matching TRBD1. The CDR3 region is CASSRTGQGTLIQETQYF. Here the CDR3 DNA reads TGTGCCAGTAGTAGAACCGGACAGGGAACTTTGATCCAAGAGACCCAGTACTTC.